This passage covers 22 T cell receptor beta chains from one sample sequenced in a study of blood T cell repertoires in COVID-19 (TCRdb year 2020). Library creation used the immunoSEQ multiplex PCR assay. As stored in TCRdb, this immuneACCESS dataset retains in-frame rearrangements with V and J assigned. A fraction of the clones does not appear; measured against another copy, unresolved V genes explain less than half of the discrepancy, and the remainder lacks a known reason. The table for this sample lists about 220,000 clones; about 83% of them were counted only once. The top ten constitute roughly 2.5% of the sample. Sequencing was carried out using peripheral blood. The receptors derive from a woman in her 40s with active or convalescent COVID-19.

This chain connects TRBV29-1 to TRBJ1-2; 7 nucleotides agree with TRBD1. The germline gives CDR1 SQVTM, CDR2 ANQGSEA. The CDR3 loop spans 10 amino acids. V lost 6 bases and J lost 12; bases outside the gene matches: 7. This chain's CDR3 is CSVDRVSHTF. CDR3 nucleotides: TGCAGCGTAGACAGGGTATCTCACACCTTC.

This chain joins TRBV6-1 and TRBJ2-5, with TRBD1 as a possible D gene (5 bases). Trimming cost V 2 bases and J 5 bases, with 12 bases left between them. The CDR3 spans 14 residues. Germline values: CDR1 MNHNS, CDR2 SASEGT. DNA of the CDR3: TGTGCCAGCAGTGAAAGGGGCCTGGGGGAGACCCAGTACTTC. This codes for CASSERGLGETQYF.

V and J are TRBV7-3 and TRBJ2-1, with D maybe TRBD2 (5 bases). The CDR3 has 18 residues. Trimming took 1 base from V and 0 from J, leaving 16 bases between them. Germline assignment: CDR1 SGHTA and CDR2 FQGTGA. The CDR3 region is CASSLRPLLAGSYNEQFF. As DNA, the CDR3 is TGTGCCAGCAGCTTAAGGCCTCTCCTAGCAGGCTCCTACAATGAGCAGTTCTTC.

The rearrangement links TRBV5-4 to TRBJ1-2; 7 nucleotides match TRBD1. The CDR3 is made up of 15 amino acids. The trim removed 1 base at V and 3 bases at J, leaving 6 bases unmatched. The germline V gene encodes CDR1 SGHNT and CDR2 YYREEE (reference sequence). The CDR3 loop is CASSLTGEGDYGYTF. CDR3 nucleotides: TGTGCCAGCAGCTTGACAGGGGAAGGGGACTATGGCTACACCTTC.

V and J are TRBV28 and TRBJ1-5; D possibly corresponds to TRBD1 (6 bases). The CDR3 sequence is 16 residues long. Between the trimmed V and J ends, which lost 6 bases and 7 bases, there was a span of 22 bases. The V gene's germline CDR1 is MDHEN and CDR2 SYDVKM. In DNA, the CDR3 is TGTGCCAGCAGGGGCATCCGGGACACGGCAGGACAGCCCCAGCATTTT. It yields the protein CASRGIRDTAGQPQHF.

The chain joins TRBV28 to TRBJ1-1, with D possibly TRBD1 on 6 matching bases. CDR1 MDHEN and CDR2 SYDVKM come from the germline V gene. The CDR3 has 15 residues. V shed 5 bases and J shed 0 bases, with 13 bases lying between them. DNA of the CDR3: TGTGCCAGCAGTCTCCATGGGGGCTTGAACACTGAAGCTTTCTTT. It translates to CASSLHGGLNTEAFF.

The chain combines TRBV19 with TRBJ1-3, with D hard to call. Germline CDR1 and CDR2: LNHDA and SQIVND (reference sequence). Trimming stripped 3 bases from V and 0 bases from J, with 6 bases between. This CDR3 contains 14 residues. The CDR3 nucleotides read TGTGCCAGTAGTATCTTTATCTCTGGAAACACCATATATTTT. Its translation is CASSIFISGNTIYF.

The V and J genes are TRBV11-3 and TRBJ2-1; TRBD2 matches at 8 bases. V lost 5 bases and J lost 4; bases outside the gene matches: 7. The CDR3 totals 15 residues. Germline V gene sequence: CDR1 SGHNT, CDR2 YENEEA. CDR3 loop: CASSLRGGKYNEQFF. The DNA of the CDR3 is TGTGCCAGCAGCCTACGGGGGGGAAAATACAATGAGCAGTTCTTC.

The gene calls are TRBV11-2 and TRBJ1-2; no clear D gene. CDR1 is SGHAT and CDR2 is FQNNGV in the germline V gene. This CDR3 contains 13 residues. V lost 5 bases and J 5 bases, leaving 12 bases between the germline ends. CDR3 in amino acids: CASSPGMGYGYTF. CDR3 nucleotide sequence: TGTGCCAGCAGCCCGGGGATGGGGTATGGCTACACCTTC. Drawing the rest from reference TRBV11-2 and TRBJ1-2, the complete variable domain is EAGVAQSPRYKIIEKRQSVAFWCNPISGHATLYWYQQILGQGPKLLIQFQNNGVVDDSQLPKDRFSAERLKGVDSTLKIQPAKLEDSAVYLCASSPGMGYGYTFGSGTRLTVV.

This chain joins TRBV9 and TRBJ2-1; D is uncertain. The CDR3 loop spans 13 amino acids. The germline V gene encodes CDR1 SGDLS and CDR2 YYNGEE. V gave up 0 bases and J gave up 10 bases, with 11 bases separating them. CDR3 residues: CASSVASTREQFF. The CDR3 DNA reads TGTGCCAGCAGCGTAGCCTCGACTCGGGAGCAGTTCTTC.

V and J are TRBV3-1 (or the pseudogene TRBV3-2) and TRBJ1-2, with TRBD1 identical over 10 bases. CDR1 is LGHDT, CDR2 YNNKEL, per germline (reference sequence). The CDR3 runs to 15 residues. The ends lost 3 bases at V and 4 bases at J; junction bases unmatched: 5. The CDR3 region has the DNA TGTGCCAGCAGCCACAGACAGGGGGCAATCTATGGCTACACCTTC. Translating it yields CASSHRQGAIYGYTF.

In its sample, this clone was seen a few times. V gene TRBV7-2 combines with J gene TRBJ1-1, with a possible D match to TRBD1 (5 bases). This CDR3 region has 14 residues. The germline V and J ends were trimmed by 1 base and 9 bases, with 15 bases remaining between them. Germline lookup yields CDR1 SGHTA and CDR2 FQGNSA. The CDR3 reads CASSLVGRGAQAFF. CDR3 DNA sequence: TGTGCCAGCAGCTTAGTCGGGCGGGGCGCCCAAGCTTTCTTT.

The rearrangement links TRBV7-2 to TRBJ1-5, with D possibly being TRBD1 (5 bases). Trimming took off 0 bases at V and 6 bases at J, with 9 bases between the two ends. This CDR3 has 14 residues. Germline CDR1 is SGHTA and CDR2 is FQGNSA. The CDR3 nucleotides are TGTGCCAGCAGCTTAGCAGGGGTTAGTCAGCCCCAGCATTTT. This gives the protein CASSLAGVSQPQHF.

The gene calls are TRBV28 and TRBJ1-4, with 7 bases identical to TRBD1. V lost 4 bases, J lost 0 bases, and 11 bases stayed unmatched. The CDR3 contains 18 residues. Germline V gene lookup returns CDR1 MDHEN and CDR2 SYDVKM. The chain's CDR3 is CASSSFQGQPATNEKLFF. Here the CDR3 DNA reads TGTGCCAGCAGTTCCTTCCAGGGACAGCCCGCAACTAATGAAAAACTGTTTTTT.

The chain recombines TRBV28 with TRBJ2-5; D perhaps matches TRBD2 (5 bases). Trimming shortened V by 6 bases and J by 2 bases, and 13 bases separated the two germline ends. Germline V gene sequence: CDR1 MDHEN, CDR2 SYDVKM. This CDR3 spans 14 amino acids. The CDR3 here is CASRTRTGQETQYF. Here the CDR3 DNA reads TGTGCCAGCAGAACGAGGACGGGACAAGAGACCCAGTACTTC. The variable domain in full, with the rest retrieved from reference TRBV28 and TRBJ2-5, is DVKVTQSSRYLVKRTGEKVFLECVQDMDHENMFWYRQDPGLGLRLIYFSYDVKMKEKGDIPEGYSVSREKKERFSLILESASTNQTSMYLCASRTRTGQETQYFGPGTRLLVL.

The chain carries TRBV29-1 and TRBJ2-7, with TRBD1 matching 8 bases. The CDR3 length is 12 residues. Germline V gives CDR1 SQVTM, CDR2 ANQGSEA. Losses at the gene ends were 6 bases for V and 5 bases for J; bases not matched to a gene: 6. CDR3: CSVSDRAHEQYF. CDR3 in DNA: TGCAGCGTATCGGACAGGGCCCACGAGCAGTACTTC.

The rearrangement links TRBV28 to TRBJ2-5; 7 positions match TRBD1. With 6 bases clipped from V and 5 bases from J, the junction kept 6 bases outside the gene matches. CDR3 length: 13 residues. Per germline, CDR1 MDHEN and CDR2 SYDVKM. CDR3 in DNA: TGTGCCAGCAGATTACAGGGGATGGAGACCCAGTACTTC. This sequence encodes CASRLQGMETQYF.

The chain recombines TRBV11-2 with TRBJ2-2, with D maybe TRBD1 (6 bases). This CDR3 is 17 amino acids long. Germline values: CDR1 SGHAT, CDR2 FQNNGV. Trimming took off 1 base at V and 0 bases at J, with 12 bases between the two ends. The DNA of the CDR3 is TGTGCCAGCAGCTTAGGGGTAGGGGGATCGAACACCGGGGAGCTGTTTTTT. Its translation: CASSLGVGGSNTGELFF.

The chain recombines TRBV4-2 with TRBJ2-7, with 10 bases that match TRBD1. The CDR3 is 15 amino acids. Trimming removed 0 bases from V and 7 bases from J; junction bases left unmatched: 6. Germline loops: CDR1 LGHNA, CDR2 YNFKEQ. The CDR3 region is CASSQEPGQGLEQYF. Here the CDR3 DNA reads TGTGCCAGCAGCCAAGAACCGGGACAGGGGTTAGAGCAGTACTTC.

This clone was detected only once. This chain connects TRBV19 to TRBJ2-2, with 7 positions matching TRBD2. CDR1 LNHDA and CDR2 SQIVND come from the germline V gene (reference sequence). The CDR3 is 15 amino acids. The V gene end was trimmed by 6 bases and the J gene end by 0 bases; junction bases not matched to a gene: 4. As DNA, the CDR3 is TGTGCCAGTAGAACCAGCGGGGCGAACACCGGGGAGCTGTTTTTT. This gives the protein CASRTSGANTGELFF. The full variable domain, in which reference TRBV19 and TRBJ2-2 provide the parts outside the CDR3, is DGGITQSPKYLFRKEGQNVTLSCEQNLNHDAMYWYRQDPGQGLRLIYYSQIVNDFQKGDIAEGYSVSREKKESFPLTVTSAQKNPTAFYLCASRTSGANTGELFFGEGSRLTVL.

This clone was detected only once. The chain joins TRBV4-1 to TRBJ2-4; 7 nucleotides align to TRBD1. There are 16 residues in the CDR3. Per germline, CDR1 MGHRA and CDR2 YSYEKL. V was clipped by 2 bases and J by 6 bases; unmatched bases: 10. The DNA of the CDR3 is TGCGCCAGCAGCCAAACACTCACCGAGGGGGCAAACATTCAGTACTTC. Protein sequence: CASSQTLTEGANIQYF.

The chain carries TRBV7-6 and TRBJ1-2; unclear D gene. The CDR3 has 13 amino acids. The germline V gene has CDR1 SGHVS and CDR2 FNYEAQ. V was cut by 5 bases and J by 1 base, with 8 bases left in between. CDR3 sequence reads: CASSPASNYGYTF. The CDR3 nucleotides are TGTGCCAGCAGCCCAGCGAGTAACTATGGCTACACCTTC. Full variable domain (outside the CDR3, taken from reference TRBV7-6 and TRBJ1-2): GAGVSQSPRYKVTKRGQDVALRCDPISGHVSLYWYRQALGQGPEFLTYFNYEAQQDKSGLPNDRFSAERPEGSISTLTIQRTEQRDSAMYRCASSPASNYGYTFGSGTRLTVV.